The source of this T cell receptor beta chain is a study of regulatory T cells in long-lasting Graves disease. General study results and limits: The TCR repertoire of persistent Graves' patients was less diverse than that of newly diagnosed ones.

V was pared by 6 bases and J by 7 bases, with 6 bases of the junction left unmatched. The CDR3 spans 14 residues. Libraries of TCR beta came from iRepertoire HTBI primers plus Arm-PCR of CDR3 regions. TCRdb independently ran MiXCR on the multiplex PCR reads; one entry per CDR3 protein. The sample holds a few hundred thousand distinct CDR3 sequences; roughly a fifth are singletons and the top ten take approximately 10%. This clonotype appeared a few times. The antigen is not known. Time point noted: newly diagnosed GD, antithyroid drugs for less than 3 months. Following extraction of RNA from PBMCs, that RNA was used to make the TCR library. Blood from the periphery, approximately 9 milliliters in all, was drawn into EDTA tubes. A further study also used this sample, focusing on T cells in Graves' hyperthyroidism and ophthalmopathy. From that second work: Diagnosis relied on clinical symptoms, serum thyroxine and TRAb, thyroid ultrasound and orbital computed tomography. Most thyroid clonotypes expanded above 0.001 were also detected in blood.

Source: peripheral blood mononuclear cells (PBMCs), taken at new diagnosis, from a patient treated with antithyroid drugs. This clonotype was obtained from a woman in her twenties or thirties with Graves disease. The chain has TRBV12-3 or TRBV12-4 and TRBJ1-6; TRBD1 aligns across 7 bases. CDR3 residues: CASSTGTANSPLHF. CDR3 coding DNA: TGTGCCAGCAGCACTGGGACAGCGAATTCACCCCTCCACTTT.